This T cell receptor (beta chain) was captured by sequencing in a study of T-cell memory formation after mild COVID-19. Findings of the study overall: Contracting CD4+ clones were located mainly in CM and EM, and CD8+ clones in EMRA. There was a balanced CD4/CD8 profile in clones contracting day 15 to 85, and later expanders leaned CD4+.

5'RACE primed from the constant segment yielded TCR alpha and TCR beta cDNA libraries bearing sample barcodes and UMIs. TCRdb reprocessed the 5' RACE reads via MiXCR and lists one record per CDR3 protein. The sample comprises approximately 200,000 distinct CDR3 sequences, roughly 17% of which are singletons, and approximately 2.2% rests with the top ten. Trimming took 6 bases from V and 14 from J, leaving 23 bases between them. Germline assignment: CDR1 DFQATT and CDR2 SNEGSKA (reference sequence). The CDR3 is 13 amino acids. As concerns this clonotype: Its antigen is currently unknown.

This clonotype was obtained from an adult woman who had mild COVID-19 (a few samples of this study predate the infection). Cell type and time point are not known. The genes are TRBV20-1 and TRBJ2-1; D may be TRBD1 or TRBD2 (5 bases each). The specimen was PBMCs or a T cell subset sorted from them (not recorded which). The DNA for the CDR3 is TGCAGTGCATTCCGGGGCTTCCGGGGTAACGAGTTCTTC. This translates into CSAFRGFRGNEFF.